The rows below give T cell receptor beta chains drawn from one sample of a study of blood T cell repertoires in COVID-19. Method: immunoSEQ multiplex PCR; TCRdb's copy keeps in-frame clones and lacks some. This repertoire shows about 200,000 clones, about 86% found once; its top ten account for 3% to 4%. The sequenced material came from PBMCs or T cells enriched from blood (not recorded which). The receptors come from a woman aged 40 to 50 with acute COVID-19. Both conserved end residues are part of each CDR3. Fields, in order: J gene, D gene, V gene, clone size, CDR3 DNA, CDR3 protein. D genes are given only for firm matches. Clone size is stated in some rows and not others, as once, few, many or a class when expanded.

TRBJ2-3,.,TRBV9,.,TGTGCCAGCAGCGTACTCGGGTCCAACACAGATACGCAGTATTTT,CASSVLGSNTDTQYF
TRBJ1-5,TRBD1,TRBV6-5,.,TGTGCCAGCAGTCGACAGGGTGGCAATCAGCCCCAGCATTTT,CASSRQGGNQPQHF
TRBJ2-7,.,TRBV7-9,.,TGTGCCACCGAACAGATCAGGGGCTCCTACGAGCAGTACTTC,CATEQIRGSYEQYF
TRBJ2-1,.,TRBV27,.,TGTGCCAGCAGTCTCCTAAACGGGAATGAGCAGTTCTTC,CASSLLNGNEQFF
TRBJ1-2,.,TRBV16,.,TGTGCCAGCAGCCAATCTGGCGGGGGGAACTATGGCTACACCTTC,CASSQSGGGNYGYTF
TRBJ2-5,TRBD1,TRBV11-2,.,TGTGCCAGCAGCTTAGCTGGGACAGGGATCCCAGAGACCCAGTACTTC,CASSLAGTGIPETQYF
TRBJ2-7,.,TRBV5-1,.,TGCGCCAGCAGCTTGATCCCTTCCTACGAGCAGTACTTC,CASSLIPSYEQYF
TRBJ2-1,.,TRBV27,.,TGTGCCAGCAGTTCATTCAGCGGTTACAATGAGCAGTTCTTC,CASSSFSGYNEQFF
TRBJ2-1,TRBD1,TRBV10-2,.,TGCGCCACGACGACAGGGCTTTTGTACAATGAGCAGTTCTTC,CATTTGLLYNEQFF
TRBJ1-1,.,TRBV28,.,TGTGCCAGCAGTTTTGGGGGTGGGGGCGCGCGGATAGCTTTCTTT,CASSFGGGGARIAFF
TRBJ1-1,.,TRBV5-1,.,TGCGCCAGCAGCTTGGATATTACAGCTAACACTGAAGCTTTCTTT,CASSLDITANTEAFF
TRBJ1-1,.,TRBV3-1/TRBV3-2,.,TGTGCCAGCAGCCTCGGACAGATCACTGAAGCTTTCTTT,CASSLGQITEAFF
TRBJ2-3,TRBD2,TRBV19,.,TGTGCCGGCCCAGCGGGGGGGGAACGCACAGATACGCAGTATTTT,CAGPAGGERTDTQYF
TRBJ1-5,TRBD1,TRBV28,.,TGTGCCAGCAGTCCAGGGGGACAGATTGACGGTCAGCCCCAGCATTTT,CASSPGGQIDGQPQHF
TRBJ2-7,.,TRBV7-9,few,TGTGCCAGCAGCTTACCTAGCTCCTACGAGCAGTACTTC,CASSLPSSYEQYF
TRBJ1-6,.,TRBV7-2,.,TGTGCCAGCAGCTTATTACAGGGTAATTCACCCCTCCACTTT,CASSLLQGNSPLHF
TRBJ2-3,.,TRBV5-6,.,TGTGCCAGCAGTCCCGAGAGGCGAACCACAGATACGCAGTATTTT,CASSPERRTTDTQYF
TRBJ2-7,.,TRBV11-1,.,TGTGCCAGCAGCCAGGGGCCGACAACCTACGAGCAGTACTTC,CASSQGPTTYEQYF
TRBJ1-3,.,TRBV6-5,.,TGTGCCAGCAGTACAGGGAGCTCTGGAAACACCATATATTTT,CASSTGSSGNTIYF
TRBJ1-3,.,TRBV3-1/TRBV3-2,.,TGTGCCAGCAGCCCCCAGTACTACTCTGGAAACACCATATATTTT,CASSPQYYSGNTIYF
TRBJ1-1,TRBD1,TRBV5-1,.,TGCGCCAGCAGCTTAACAGGGACACAGGGGGCAACTGAAGCTTTCTTT,CASSLTGTQGATEAFF
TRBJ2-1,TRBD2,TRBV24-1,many,TGTGCCACCAGTGATTGGGGGGGGAGGAATGAGCAGTTCTTC,CATSDWGGRNEQFF
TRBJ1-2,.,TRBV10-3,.,TGTGCCATCAGTGAGTCGCGGACAGTAACCTATGGCTACACCTTC,CAISESRTVTYGYTF
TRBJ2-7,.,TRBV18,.,TGTGCCAGCTCAGGTCCGAGGACAGCCTCCTACGAGCAGTACTTC,CASSGPRTASYEQYF
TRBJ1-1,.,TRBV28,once,TGTGCCAGCAGTTTCGGGGGGCGAGACACTGAAGCTTTCTTT,CASSFGGRDTEAFF
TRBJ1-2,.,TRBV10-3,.,TGTGCCATCAGTGAGTCGGTCCTGGGGAGGGAGAATGGCTACACCTTC,CAISESVLGRENGYTF
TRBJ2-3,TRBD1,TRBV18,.,TGTGCCAGCTCCCCCCGGGACAGGGACACAGATACGCAGTATTTT,CASSPRDRDTDTQYF
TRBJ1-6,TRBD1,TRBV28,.,TGTGCCAGCAGGGGAAGGACAGGGATGAATTCACCCCTCCACTTT,CASRGRTGMNSPLHF
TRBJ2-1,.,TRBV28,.,TGTGCCAGCAGCTTCGGGGGAGCTACACCCTACAATGAGCAGTTCTTC,CASSFGGATPYNEQFF
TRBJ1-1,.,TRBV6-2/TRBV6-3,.,TGTGCCAGCAGTTACTCAACCACAGCCATGAACACTGAAGCTTTCTTT,CASSYSTTAMNTEAFF
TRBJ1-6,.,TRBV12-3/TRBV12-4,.,TGTGCCAGCAGTTCTACAGGGAGATCACCCCTCCACTTT,CASSSTGRSPLHF
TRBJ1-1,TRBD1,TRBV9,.,TGTGCCAGCAGCCCGCCCAGGGGGTTGTACACTGAAGCTTTCTTT,CASSPPRGLYTEAFF
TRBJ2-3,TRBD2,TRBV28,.,TGTGCCAGTATAGCGGGAGGGAGCACAGATACGCAGTATTTT,CASIAGGSTDTQYF
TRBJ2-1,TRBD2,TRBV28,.,TGTGCCAGCACGCCTTTGTATAGCGGGACCTACAATGAGCAGTTCTTC,CASTPLYSGTYNEQFF
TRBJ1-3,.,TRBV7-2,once,TGTGCCAGCAGCTTTCTGAACACCATATATTTT,CASSFLNTIYF
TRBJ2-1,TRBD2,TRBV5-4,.,TGTGCCAGCAGCCCTGCGGGAGGATCCTACAATGAGCAGTTCTTC,CASSPAGGSYNEQFF
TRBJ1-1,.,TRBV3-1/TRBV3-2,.,TGTGCCAGCAGCCAAGATACAATAAGCACTGAAGCTTTCTTT,CASSQDTISTEAFF
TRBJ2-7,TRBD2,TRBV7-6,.,TGTGCCAGCAGCTATGGGACTAGCGGGACCTACGAGCAGTACTTC,CASSYGTSGTYEQYF
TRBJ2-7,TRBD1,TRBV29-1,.,TGCAGCGCCTTGACAGGGGGCGGGGAGCAGTACTTC,CSALTGGGEQYF
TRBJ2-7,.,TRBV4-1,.,TGCGCCAGCAGCCAAGATCGGCAGGGGGGCTACGAGCAGTACTTC,CASSQDRQGGYEQYF
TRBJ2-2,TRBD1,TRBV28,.,TGTGCCAGCAGGGGACAGGGGGCGGGCACCGGGGAGCTGTTTTTT,CASRGQGAGTGELFF
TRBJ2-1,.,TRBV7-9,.,TGTGCCAGCAGCTTAGGTAGTTTTGGTGAGCAGTTCTTC,CASSLGSFGEQFF
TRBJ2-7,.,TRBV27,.,TGTGCCAGCAGTTTTACAGGGCCCTACGAGCAGTACTTC,CASSFTGPYEQYF
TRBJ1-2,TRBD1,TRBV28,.,TGTGCCAGCACCCTTGGACAGGGTTCCTATGGCTACACCTTC,CASTLGQGSYGYTF
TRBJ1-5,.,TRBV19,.,TGTGCCAGTAGTATCACCGGGAGAGGTCAGCCCCAGCATTTT,CASSITGRGQPQHF